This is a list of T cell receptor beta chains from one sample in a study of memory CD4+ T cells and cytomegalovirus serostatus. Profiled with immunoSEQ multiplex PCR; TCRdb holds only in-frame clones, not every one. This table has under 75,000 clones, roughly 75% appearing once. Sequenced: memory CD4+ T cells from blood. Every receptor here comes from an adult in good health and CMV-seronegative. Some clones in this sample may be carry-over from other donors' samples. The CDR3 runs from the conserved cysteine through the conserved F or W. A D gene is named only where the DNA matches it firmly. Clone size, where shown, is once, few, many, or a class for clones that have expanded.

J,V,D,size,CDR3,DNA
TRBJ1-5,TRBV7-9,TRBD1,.,CASSLGQGGQPQHF,TGTGCCAGCAGCTTAGGACAGGGCGGACAGCCCCAGCATTTT
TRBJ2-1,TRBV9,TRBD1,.,CASSGGGHFLRFYNEQFF,TGTGCCAGCAGCGGAGGGGGCCACTTTCTCAGGTTCTACAATGAGCAGTTCTTC
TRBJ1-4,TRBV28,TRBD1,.,CASSQPRTGGGEKLFF,TGTGCCAGCAGCCAACCTCGGACAGGGGGTGGTGAAAAACTGTTTTTT
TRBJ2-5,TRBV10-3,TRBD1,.,CAISEPGQGARETQYF,TGTGCCATCAGTGAACCGGGACAGGGGGCAAGAGAGACCCAGTACTTC
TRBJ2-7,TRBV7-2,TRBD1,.,CASSLEVDRGRYEQYF,TGTGCCAGCAGCTTAGAGGTTGACAGGGGGCGGTACGAGCAGTACTTC
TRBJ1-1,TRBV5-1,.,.,CASREDTNTEAFF,TGCGCCAGCAGGGAGGACACGAACACTGAAGCTTTCTTT
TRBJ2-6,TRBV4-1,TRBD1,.,CASSLNPRDRGFSGANVLTF,TGCGCCAGCAGCCTCAACCCTCGGGACAGGGGGTTCTCTGGGGCCAACGTCCTGACTTTC
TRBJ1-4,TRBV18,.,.,CASSRGATNEKLFF,TGTGCCAGCTCACGGGGGGCAACTAATGAAAAACTGTTTTTT
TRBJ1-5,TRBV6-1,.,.,CASSEFPSGNQPQHF,TGTGCCAGCAGTGAATTCCCGTCGGGCAATCAGCCCCAGCATTTT
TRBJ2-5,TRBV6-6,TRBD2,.,CASRGAGGQETQYF,TGTGCCAGCAGAGGAGCGGGGGGACAAGAGACCCAGTACTTC
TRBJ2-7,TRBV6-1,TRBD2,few,CASRAGTSALEQYF,TGTGCCAGCAGGGCCGGGACTAGCGCCTTAGAGCAGTACTTC
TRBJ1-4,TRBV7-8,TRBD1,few,CASSQFTTPGTAKLFF,TGTGCCAGCAGCCAATTCACCACCCCCGGGACAGCGAAACTGTTTTTT
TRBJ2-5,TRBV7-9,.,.,CASSLGQGPQETQYF,TGTGCCAGCAGCTTAGGCCAGGGCCCCCAAGAGACCCAGTACTTC
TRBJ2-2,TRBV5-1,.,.,CASSPGTSPTGELFF,TGCGCCAGCAGCCCTGGGACTTCTCCCACCGGGGAGCTGTTTTTT
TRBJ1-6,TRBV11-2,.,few,CASSLGDNSPLHF,TGTGCCAGCAGCTTAGGAGACAATTCACCCCTCCACTTT
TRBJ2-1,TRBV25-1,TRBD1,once,CARGTNRGDYNEQFF,TGTGCCAGGGGAACTAACAGGGGCGACTACAATGAGCAGTTCTTC
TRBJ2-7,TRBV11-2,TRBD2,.,CASSPGLAAAYEQYF,TGTGCCAGCAGCCCCGGACTAGCGGCCGCCTACGAGCAGTACTTC
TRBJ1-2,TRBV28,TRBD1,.,CATRSGQDSYGYTF,TGTGCCACACGATCGGGACAGGATTCCTATGGCTACACCTTC
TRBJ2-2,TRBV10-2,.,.,CASSWTGELFF,TGCGCCAGCAGCTGGACCGGGGAGCTGTTTTTT
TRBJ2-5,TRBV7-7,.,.,CASSPEGRAETQYF,TGTGCTAGCAGCCCCGAGGGCCGCGCTGAGACCCAGTACTTC
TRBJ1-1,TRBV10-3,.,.,CAISERGGTEAFF,TGTGCCATCAGTGAGCGGGGTGGCACTGAAGCTTTCTTT
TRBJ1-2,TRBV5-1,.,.,CASSLNAGVEDGYTF,TGCGCCAGCAGCTTAAACGCAGGGGTAGAGGATGGCTACACCTTC
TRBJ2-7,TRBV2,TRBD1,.,CASSSTGLGYEQYF,TGTGCCAGCAGTTCGACAGGGCTCGGCTACGAGCAGTACTTC
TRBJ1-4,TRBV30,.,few,CAWSVLGTNEKLFF,TGTGCCTGGAGTGTATTGGGAACTAATGAAAAACTGTTTTTT
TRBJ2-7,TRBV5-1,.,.,CASSPSLGQGEREQYF,TGCGCCAGCAGCCCCTCTTTGGGGCAGGGAGAACGGGAGCAGTACTTC
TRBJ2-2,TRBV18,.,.,CASSRDRKNTGELFF,TGTGCCAGCTCACGAGACCGAAAGAACACCGGGGAGCTGTTTTTT
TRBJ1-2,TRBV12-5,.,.,CASGLSGYGYTF,TGTGCTAGTGGTTTGTCCGGATATGGCTACACCTTC
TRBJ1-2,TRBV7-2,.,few,CASSPSMANYGYTF,TGTGCCAGCAGCCCCTCGATGGCTAACTATGGCTACACCTTC